The entry below gives a single TCR beta chain sequence along with its context. This sample also contains other DNA sequences that code for the same CDR3. This sample was taken from a study of blood T cell repertoires in COVID-19. On the study more broadly: The samples span acute and convalescent COVID-19 from the United States, Italy and Spain. PBMCs, B-cell-depleted T cells, or T cells provided the cDNA or gDNA that made up the material.

Authors' analysis steps: Nucleated cell counts were estimated from reference gene primer amplification. TCRdb keeps only in-frame clones here, not all; method: immunoSEQ multiplex PCR. For V, J and clone size, that table is used; D and trimming come from the DNA. The sample yields roughly 92,000 clones, around 87% seen once. V was cut by 4 bases and J by 1 base, with 8 bases left in between. The V gene's germline CDR1 is SGHRS and CDR2 YFSETQ. The CDR3 loop spans 13 amino acids. The rearrangement links TRBV5-1 to TRBJ1-1, with D uncertain. The source of this sequence is a woman aged 80 or older with acute or convalescent COVID-19. Specimen: peripheral blood. The CDR3 bases are TGCGCCAGCAGCCCCCGACAGAACACTGAAGCTTTCTTT. Protein product: CASSPRQNTEAFF.